The T cell receptor (beta chain) under discussion was sequenced for a study of blood T cell repertoires in COVID-19. TCRdb's copy holds only in-frame clones and misses some; the assay was immunoSEQ multiplex PCR. The sample lists more than 85,000 clones; about 81% were seen once. The sequence was obtained from a woman in her fifties or sixties with acute or convalescent COVID-19. The sample comprised peripheral blood.

The CDR3 sequence: CASSQDTRGQGLGSPLHF. The CDR3, as DNA: TGTGCCAGCAGCCAAGATACGCGCGGACAGGGACTTGGTTCACCCCTCCACTTT. This chain connects TRBV3-1 (or the pseudogene TRBV3-2) to TRBJ1-6; 8 bases line up with TRBD1. Trimming at V came to 0 bases and at J to 9 bases, leaving 13 bases not matched to a gene. The CDR3 sequence is 18 residues long. The germline V gene encodes CDR1 LGHDT and CDR2 YNNKEL (reference sequence).